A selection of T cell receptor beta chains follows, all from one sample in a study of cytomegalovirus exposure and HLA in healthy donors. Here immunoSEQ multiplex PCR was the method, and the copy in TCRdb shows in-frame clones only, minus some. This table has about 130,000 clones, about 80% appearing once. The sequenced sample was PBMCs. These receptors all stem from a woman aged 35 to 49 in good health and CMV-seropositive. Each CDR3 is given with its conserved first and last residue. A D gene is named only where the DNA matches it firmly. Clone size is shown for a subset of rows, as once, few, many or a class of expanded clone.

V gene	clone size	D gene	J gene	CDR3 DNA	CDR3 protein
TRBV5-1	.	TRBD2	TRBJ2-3	TGCGCCAGCAGCTTGACTAGCGGGAGCACAGATACGCAGTATTTT	CASSLTSGSTDTQYF
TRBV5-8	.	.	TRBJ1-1	TGTGCCAGCAGCTTCCTCACGCCCGGACAGAACACTGAAGCTTTCTTT	CASSFLTPGQNTEAFF
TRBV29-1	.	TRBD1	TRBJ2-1	TGCAGCGTTGAAGATCAGGGGACAGTGTACAATGAGCAGTTCTTC	CSVEDQGTVYNEQFF
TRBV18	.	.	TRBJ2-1	TGTGCCAGCTCACCACAGGTTCTAGTGGCTCACAATGAGCAGTTCTTC	CASSPQVLVAHNEQFF
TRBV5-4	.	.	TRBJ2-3	TGTGCCAGCAGCGCCGGGATAGGTGTGTCAGATACGCAGTATTTT	CASSAGIGVSDTQYF
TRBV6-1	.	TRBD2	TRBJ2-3	TGTGCCAGCAGTGCTTATAGCGGGAGCCCCGCCGGTACGCAGTATTTT	CASSAYSGSPAGTQYF
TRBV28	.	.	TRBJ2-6	TGTGCCAGCATCTTCTCAGGGGCCTACTCTGGGGCCAACGTCCTGACTTTC	CASIFSGAYSGANVLTF
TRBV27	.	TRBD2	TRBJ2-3	TGTGCCAGCAGTTTATCGACTAGCGGGAGCACAGATACGCAGTATTTT	CASSLSTSGSTDTQYF
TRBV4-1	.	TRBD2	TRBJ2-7	TGCGCCAGCAGCCGAACGACTAGCGGGAGCCCCCGCTCCTACGAGCAGTACTTC	CASSRTTSGSPRSYEQYF
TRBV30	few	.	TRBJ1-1	TGTGCCTGGAGTGTAGGGGGGGTAGCTTTCTTT	CAWSVGGVAFF
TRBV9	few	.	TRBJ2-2	TGTGCCAGCACACAGACGGGGGCGAACACCGGGGAGCTGTTTTTT	CASTQTGANTGELFF
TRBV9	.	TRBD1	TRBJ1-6	TGTGCCAGCAGCGACAGGGGTAGGGCTTCACCCCTCCACTTT	CASSDRGRASPLHF
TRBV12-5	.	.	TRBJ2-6	TGTGCTAGTGGTTTGGTAGAGCTTGGGCACGCAGGGATAATTGCTGGGGCCAACGTCCTGACTTTC	CASGLVELGHAGIIAGANVLTF
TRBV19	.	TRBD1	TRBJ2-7	TGTGCCAGTAGTGCCCGGACAGGGGGCTACGAGCAGTACTTC	CASSARTGGYEQYF
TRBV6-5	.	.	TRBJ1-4	TGTGCCAGCAGAGGACAGACCAATGAAAAACTGTTTTTT	CASRGQTNEKLFF
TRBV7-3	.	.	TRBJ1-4	TGTGCCAGCAGCTCGGGAGGCCCCACTAATGAAAAACTGTTTTTT	CASSSGGPTNEKLFF
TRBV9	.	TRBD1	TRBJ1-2	TGTGCCAGCAGCGTAGGACAGGGTGATGGCTACACCTTC	CASSVGQGDGYTF
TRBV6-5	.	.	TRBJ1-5	TGTGCCAGCAGTCCAGGGTCGGGAGATCAGCCCCAGCATTTT	CASSPGSGDQPQHF
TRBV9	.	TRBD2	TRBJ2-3	TGTGCCAGCAGCGCTAGCGGGACTAGCACAGATACGCAGTATTTT	CASSASGTSTDTQYF
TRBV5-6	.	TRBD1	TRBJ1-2	TGTGCCAGCAGCACTTCACCGGGACAGATAAACTATGGCTACACCTTC	CASSTSPGQINYGYTF
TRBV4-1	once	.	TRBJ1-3	TGCGCCAGCAGCCCCGAGGGAAACACCATATATTTT	CASSPEGNTIYF
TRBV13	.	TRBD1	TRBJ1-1	TGTGCCAGCACGGAGGGGGCCGGGAACACTGAAGCTTTCTTT	CASTEGAGNTEAFF
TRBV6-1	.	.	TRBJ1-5	TGTGCCAGCAGTGAGATGTGGGGGGATCAGCCCCAGCATTTT	CASSEMWGDQPQHF